The present T cell receptor (beta chain) was sequenced within a study of OX40 agonist ivuxolimab in advanced cancers. This CDR3 region has 15 residues. V lost 4 bases, J lost 4 bases, and 16 bases lay in between. Germline V CDR1 and CDR2: SGHTA, FQGNSA. Profiling relied on immunoSEQ multiplex PCR, and the TCRdb table lists in-frame clones only, not all of them. The sample lists 55,000 to 85,000 clones; 86% were seen once. J is TRBJ1-1 and V is TRBV7-2, with D tentatively TRBD1 (6 bases). The clonotype was recovered from an adult with an advanced solid tumor such as melanoma, head and neck, liver or kidney cancer. The source was CD4+ or CD8+ T cells sorted from blood, collected in a trial of the OX40 agonist ivuxolimab. CDR3 in DNA: TGTGCCAGCAGCTCCGTGCTAGGGGGGCTCACTGAAGCTTTCTTT. Encoded protein: CASSSVLGGLTEAFF.